This TCR beta chain is from a study of blood T cells in healthy people across ages. Regarding the study as a whole: Higher diversity and more naive CD4+ cells were features of long-lived donors, compared to aged donors.

This clonotype was detected only a few times. Its cognate antigen is unknown. Then a second PCR, running about 6 to 11 cycles, was carried out with a sample-barcoded 5' primer and a J-beta primer mix. TCRdb re-derived calls from the 5' RACE reads in MiXCR, one entry per CDR3 protein. The sample holds 650,000 or so distinct CDR3 sequences, more than 45% seen once. The sequence was obtained from an elderly woman in good health. Sequenced material: blood.

The CDR3 sequence is CASSFSGTGGADTQYF. The CDR3 DNA reads as TGTGCCAGCAGCTTCTCCGGGACAGGGGGCGCAGATACGCAGTATTTT. The chain uses TRBV11-3 and TRBJ2-3; the match to TRBD1 covers 12 bases. This CDR3 spans 16 amino acids. V lost 3 bases to trimming and J lost 4 bases; unmatched junction nucleotides: 5. Germline V CDR1 and CDR2: SGHNT, YENEEA.